These 21 T cell receptor beta chains share one sample of origin, sequenced in a study of CD8+ T cells in alopecia areata (dated by TCRdb to the late 2010s). Library creation used the immunoSEQ multiplex PCR assay. RNA was extracted from all samples and reverse transcribed into cDNA, which served as template for TCR sequencing. Imported from immuneACCESS, the table was reduced by TCRdb to in-frame sequences with V and J called. These copies leave out some clones; in studies compared against another copy, an unresolved V gene accounts for under half, and the cause of the remainder is not known. The sample has roughly 200,000 clones on record, 43% of them singletons. Over 2.5% of the sample lies in the top ten. The sample's treatment or condition label, decoded: oral pan-JAK inhibitor, 5-10 mg twice daily. The sequencing here drew on CD4+ T cells sorted from blood, taken at approximately week 37, from a patient treated with tofacitinib. The source of these receptors is a human donor with alopecia areata.

The chain joins TRBV19 to TRBJ2-3; D unclear. Trimming cost V 6 bases and J 7 bases, with 5 bases left between them. The germline CDR1 and CDR2 sequences are LNHDA and SQIVND (reference sequence). The CDR3 spans 10 residues. The CDR3 coding sequence is TGTGCCAGTAGAGGTAATACGCAGTATTTT. Its translation is CASRGNTQYF.

V usage is TRBV25-1 and J usage is TRBJ2-3; 14 bases fit TRBD2. The CDR3 consists of 14 residues. Trimming at V came to 8 bases and at J to 5 bases, leaving 3 bases not matched to a gene. Per the germline V gene, CDR1 is MGHDK and CDR2 is SYGVNS. CDR3 bases: TGTGCCAGCGGACTAGCGGGAGGAGGAGATACGCAGTATTTT. The encoded protein is CASGLAGGGDTQYF.

This clone has more than one count but fewer than ten. A much larger clone is a single base away; this may be a read error. DNA for the CDR3: TGTGCCAGCAGTGGGGGGCCCACAGATACGCAGTATTTT. Translation gives CASSGGPTDTQYF. The V call is TRBV6-5, the J call TRBJ2-3; D is perhaps TRBD1 or TRBD2 (6 bases each). The V end lost 5 bases, the J end lost 2 bases, and 8 bases lay between the germline ends. The CDR3 extends over 13 amino acids. Germline V gene data show CDR1 as MNHEY and CDR2 as SVGAGI.

The gene calls are TRBV30 and TRBJ1-1, with D perhaps matching TRBD1 (6 bases). V was pared by 2 bases and J by 5 bases, with 15 bases between. Germline V lookup: CDR1 GTSNPN, CDR2 SVGIG (reference sequence). CDR3 length: 14 amino acids. CDR3 sequence: CAWSRYRAGTEAFF. The CDR3 coding sequence is TGTGCCTGGAGTCGGTACAGGGCAGGTACTGAAGCTTTCTTT.

The rearrangement joins TRBV25-1 to TRBJ2-5; D might be TRBD1 (5 bases). Trimming took 3 bases from V and 0 from J, leaving 11 bases between them. The germline CDR1 and CDR2 sequences are MGHDK and SYGVNS. CDR3 length equals 15 residues. In nucleotides, the CDR3 is TGTGCCAGCAGTGACAGGGTGAGCCACCAAGAGACCCAGTACTTC. Its translation is CASSDRVSHQETQYF.

This clone was counted ten times or more. This chain connects TRBV28 to TRBJ2-1; D gene unclear. V lost 5 bases, J lost 0 bases, and 5 bases lay in between. This CDR3 spans 13 amino acids. Germline CDR1 MDHEN, CDR2 SYDVKM. CDR3 sequence reads: CASSPPSYNEQFF. The CDR3 nucleotides read TGTGCCAGCAGTCCGCCCTCCTACAATGAGCAGTTCTTC. The full variable domain, rest sourced from reference TRBV28 and TRBJ2-1, is DVKVTQSSRYLVKRTGEKVFLECVQDMDHENMFWYRQDPGLGLRLIYFSYDVKMKEKGDIPEGYSVSREKKERFSLILESASTNQTSMYLCASSPPSYNEQFFGPGTRLTVL.

As concerns this clone: This CDR3 is also generated by other DNA sequences in the sample. The gene calls are TRBV11-2 and TRBJ2-7; D may match TRBD1 or TRBD2 (6 bases each). This CDR3 contains 16 residues. V gave up 1 base and J gave up 4 bases, with 17 bases separating them. CDR1 and CDR2 from the germline V gene are SGHAT and FQNNGV. The CDR3 spells CASSLGGARGSYEQYF. The CDR3 DNA reads TGTGCCAGCAGCTTAGGGGGGGCCAGAGGGTCGTACGAGCAGTACTTC. Drawing the rest from reference TRBV11-2 and TRBJ2-7, the complete variable domain is EAGVAQSPRYKIIEKRQSVAFWCNPISGHATLYWYQQILGQGPKLLIQFQNNGVVDDSQLPKDRFSAERLKGVDSTLKIQPAKLEDSAVYLCASSLGGARGSYEQYFGPGTRLTVT.

The genes are TRBV2 and TRBJ1-1, with D perhaps matching TRBD1 (5 bases). CDR3 length: 15 amino acids. V was shortened by 3 bases and J by 8 bases, with 19 bases between the two germline ends. CDR1 SNHLY and CDR2 FYNNEI come from the germline V gene. Here the CDR3 reads CASSDGGSGEREAFF. The CDR3 region has the DNA TGTGCCAGCAGTGACGGGGGTAGCGGCGAGAGAGAAGCTTTCTTT.

The V and J genes are TRBV27 and TRBJ2-7; 13 nucleotides match TRBD2. The CDR3 consists of 11 residues. J was trimmed by 7 bases and V by 11 bases; bases with no gene match: 2. Per the germline V gene, CDR1 is MNHEY and CDR2 is SMNVEV (reference sequence). CDR3 DNA: TGTGCCCCGGGACTAGCGGGAGAGCAGTACTTC. It specifies CAPGLAGEQYF.

The rearrangement links TRBV7-2 to TRBJ1-5; 10 bases map to TRBD1. The V segment lost 2 bases and the J segment 6 bases; nucleotides outside the gene matches: 7. The CDR3 is 16 residues long. Germline assignment: CDR1 SGHTA and CDR2 FQGNSA. The CDR3 coding sequence is TGTGCCAGCAGCTTACATGGACAGGGGGTTGGTCAGCCCCAGCATTTT. Protein product: CASSLHGQGVGQPQHF.

The chain combines TRBV4-1 with TRBJ2-1, with TRBD1 identical over 7 bases. In germline, CDR1 is MGHRA, CDR2 YSYEKL. The CDR3 sequence is 14 residues long. Trimming at V came to 4 bases and at J to 4 bases, leaving 4 bases not matched to a gene. CDR3 residues: CASSLPDRYNEQFF. CDR3 nucleotide sequence: TGCGCCAGCAGCCTCCCGGACAGGTACAATGAGCAGTTCTTC.

The V gene is TRBV2, the J gene TRBJ2-2; the D call may be TRBD1 or TRBD2 (7 bases each). V lost 6 bases to trimming and J lost 6 bases, with 14 bases between them. Germline assignment: CDR1 SNHLY and CDR2 FYNNEI. The CDR3 sequence is 14 residues long. CDR3 in DNA: TGTGCCAGCAGGACCAGGGGGGGAGCCGGGGAGCTGTTTTTT. It is translated as CASRTRGGAGELFF.

V gene TRBV29-1 combines with J gene TRBJ2-4, with D possibly TRBD1 on 6 matching bases. This CDR3 spans 13 amino acids. The V end lost 7 bases, the J end lost 1 base, and 11 bases lay between the germline ends. Looked up from germline, CDR1 is SQVTM and CDR2 is ANQGSEA. The CDR3, as DNA: TGCAGCGGCCAGACAGGTGCCAAAAACATTCAGTACTTC. Encoded protein: CSGQTGAKNIQYF.

This clone was detected ten times or more. The rearrangement uses TRBV5-5 and TRBJ2-1; D not resolved. CDR3 length: 12 amino acids. Trimming pared 0 bases from V and 9 bases from J, leaving 7 bases between. Germline CDR1 reads SGHKS; CDR2 reads YYEKEE (reference sequence). CDR3 in DNA: TGTGCCAGCAGCTTGGGAATTATTGAGCAGTTCTTC. Protein: CASSLGIIEQFF.

Only a few counts were recorded for this clone. The gene calls are TRBV29-1 and TRBJ2-7, with D possibly being TRBD2 (5 bases). The V gene lost 4 bases and the J gene lost 6 bases, with 13 bases spanning the gap. The germline V gene has CDR1 SQVTM and CDR2 ANQGSEA. The CDR3 has 12 amino acids. CDR3 residues: CSVAQGGSEQYF. The DNA for the CDR3 is TGCAGCGTTGCCCAAGGAGGTAGCGAGCAGTACTTC.

V gene TRBV6-6 combines with J gene TRBJ1-5; no firm D call. Germline V gives CDR1 MNHNY, CDR2 SVGAGI (reference sequence). Trimming took off 7 bases at V and 7 bases at J, with 11 bases between the two ends. This CDR3 has 12 amino acids. CDR3 protein: CASTQPGQPQHF. The DNA for the CDR3 is TGTGCCAGCACCCAACCTGGGCAGCCCCAGCATTTT.

This clone has only a few counts. This chain joins TRBV2 and TRBJ1-5; 8 nucleotides match TRBD1. The germline gives CDR1 SNHLY, CDR2 FYNNEI. V was pared by 1 base and J by 4 bases, with 3 bases of the junction left unmatched. The CDR3 runs 15 residues. The CDR3 bases are TGTGCCAGCAGTGAAGGGACAGGGTATAATCAGCCCCAGCATTTT. It specifies CASSEGTGYNQPQHF.

This chain connects TRBV6-5 to TRBJ2-7, with 10 bases aligning to TRBD2. Germline values: CDR1 MNHEY, CDR2 SVGAGI. This CDR3 has 15 residues. Losses at the gene ends were 5 bases for V and 4 bases for J; bases not matched to a gene: 8. CDR3 sequence: CASSSGRASLYEQYF. The DNA for the CDR3 is TGTGCCAGCAGTAGCGGGAGGGCCAGTTTATACGAGCAGTACTTC.

The chain uses TRBV18 and TRBJ1-2, with 7 bases identical to TRBD1. The trim removed 8 bases at V and 3 bases at J, leaving 12 bases unmatched. This CDR3 region has 15 residues. CDR1 is KGHSH, CDR2 LQKENI, per germline. CDR3 nucleotides: TGTGCCAGCCGCCGGCAGGCAGGGGGGGACTATGGCTACACCTTC. Translated, it gives CASRRQAGGDYGYTF.

This clone appeared a few times. The rearrangement links TRBV27 to TRBJ1-3; TRBD1 aligns across 9 bases. With V trimmed by 0 bases and J by 2 bases, 2 bases remained unmatched. Germline CDR1 and CDR2: MNHEY and SMNVEV (reference sequence). The CDR3 consists of 16 residues. The CDR3 DNA reads TGTGCCAGCAGTTTATCCGGACAGGGGACTGGAAACACCATATATTTT. The encoded protein is CASSLSGQGTGNTIYF.

This clone turned up a few times. The V gene is TRBV30, the J gene TRBJ2-1; 13 nucleotides line up with TRBD2. The J segment lost 10 bases and the V segment lost 3 bases, leaving 6 bases of the junction unmatched. The germline gives CDR1 GTSNPN, CDR2 SVGIG (reference sequence). CDR3 length: 14 amino acids. CDR3 DNA sequence: TGTGCCTGGAGGGGGACTAGCGGGACCGGAGAGCAGTTCTTC. Amino acids: CAWRGTSGTGEQFF.